This T cell receptor beta chain was identified in a study of tumor and adjacent non-tumor tissue in lung cancer (dated 2018 in TCRdb). For the study in its entirety: Patients with adenocarcinoma (over 11), squamous cell carcinoma (2) and small cell lung cancer (1) were included in the cohort. A total of around 130,000,000 productive TCRbeta reads were generated by sequencing, corresponding to an average of approximately 4.3 million reads per sample. The study compared bulk TCRbeta repertoires between lung tumor tissue and matched distant non-tumor lung tissue from over 13 lung cancer patients. For each patient, one tumor sample and one normal lung sample were taken, giving about 31 paired specimens that underwent TCRbeta CDR3 sequencing. Among the approximately 15 patients, ages ranged from roughly 30 to 76 years, around 10 were men and 5 were women, and disease was TNM stage I to III.

The CDR3 holds 15 amino acids from the cysteine to the phenylalanine. Only the CDR3 part of the read is kept: 45 bases, read in frame from the first base. The germline V gene encodes CDR1 LGHNA and CDR2 YSLEER. RNA was isolated from bulk, unsorted tissue, and RNA quality was assessed with a NanoDrop ND-1000 and an Agilent 2100. Normal lung samples were distant non-tumor tissue taken more than 3 cm from the tumor edge. Newly diagnosed lung cancer patients without prior chemotherapy who had been admitted for thoracic surgery in China between August and November 2014 were enrolled as donors. Anyone who had undergone radiotherapy or chemotherapy before, or who had another cancer at the same time, was left out of the study. Surgical tissue pieces of roughly 1-2.3 cm3 were preserved in RNAlater solution and stored at -80 °C until use. The library was built by means of multiplex PCR. The run used an Illumina HiSeq 2500. TCRbeta libraries were constructed through three rounds of nested PCR with primers (Table S4) according to protocols modified from ARM-PCR. Before sequencing, PCR products in the 200-500 bp range were cut out of the gel and cleaned up using the QIAquick gel extraction kit. The paper's processing steps were these. Trimmomatic was used to clean the reads, FLASH merged the cleaned reads into complete CDR3 sequences, and MiTCR assigned the sequences to V(D)J germline segments. Clonal diversity was computed as the inverse Simpson's index with VDJtools. In-frame sequences without a premature stop codon were defined as productive reads. In TCRdb, the public reads were trimmed at Q25 with fastp and aligned with MiXCR, with productive beta chains retained. Rows are combined by CDR3 protein, so each entry shows the most common genes and DNA. The V and J calls shown here were made by TCRdb, not taken from the authors' results. The sample table records over 40,000 distinct CDR3 sequences; 74% of these occur just once. Jointly, the top ten make up around 25% of the sample.

What the work shows at the level of the full study, not this receptor alone: Significantly higher TCR diversity was found in younger patients, and higher tumor TCR diversity was associated with shorter overall and disease-free survival. The sequencing platform is not named in the methods, and unique molecular identifiers are not mentioned. Because peripheral blood was not sequenced, blood TCRbeta repertoires in the lung cancer patients of the study were not examined. Only about 15 patients were in the cohort, and the authors stated that larger samples and more detailed clinical data are needed. The top 100 clones accounted for a significantly larger cumulative portion of the repertoire in normal lung than in tumor tissue. TCR diversity (inverse Simpson) was significantly higher in tumor than in normal lung tissue (roughly 430 vs 170, P = 0.0075, Mann-Whitney U test).

As concerns this clonotype: What antigen it recognizes has not been identified. One junction end does not reproduce the germline sequence, and a read error may be involved.

The receptor was derived from a woman aged 55 to 70 with non-small cell lung cancer. Specimen: distant non-tumor lung tissue. The chain couples TRBV4-3 to TRBJ1-6; no D segment can be confidently identified. The DNA is as follows: TGCGCCAGCACCCAAGAGTCCCAGGTTTGGTCACCCCTCCACTTT. Translated, this is CASTQESQVWSPLHF.